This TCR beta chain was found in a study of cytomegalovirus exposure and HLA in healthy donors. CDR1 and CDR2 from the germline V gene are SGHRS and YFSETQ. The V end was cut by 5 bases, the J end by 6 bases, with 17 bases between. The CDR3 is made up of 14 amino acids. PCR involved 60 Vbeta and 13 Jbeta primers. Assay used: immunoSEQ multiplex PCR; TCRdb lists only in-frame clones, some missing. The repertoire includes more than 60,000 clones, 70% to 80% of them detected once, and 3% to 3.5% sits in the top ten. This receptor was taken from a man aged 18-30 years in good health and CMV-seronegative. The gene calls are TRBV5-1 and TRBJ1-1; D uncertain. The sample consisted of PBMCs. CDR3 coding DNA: TGCGCCAGCAGGATGGAGGGAATTGTCTCTGAAGCTTTCTTT. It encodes CASRMEGIVSEAFF. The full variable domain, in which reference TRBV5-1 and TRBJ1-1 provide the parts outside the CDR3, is KAGVTQTPRYLIKTRGQQVTLSCSPISGHRSVSWYQQTPGQGLQFLFEYFSETQRNKGNFPGRFSGRQFSNSRSEMNVSTLELGDSALYLCASRMEGIVSEAFFGQGTRLTVV.